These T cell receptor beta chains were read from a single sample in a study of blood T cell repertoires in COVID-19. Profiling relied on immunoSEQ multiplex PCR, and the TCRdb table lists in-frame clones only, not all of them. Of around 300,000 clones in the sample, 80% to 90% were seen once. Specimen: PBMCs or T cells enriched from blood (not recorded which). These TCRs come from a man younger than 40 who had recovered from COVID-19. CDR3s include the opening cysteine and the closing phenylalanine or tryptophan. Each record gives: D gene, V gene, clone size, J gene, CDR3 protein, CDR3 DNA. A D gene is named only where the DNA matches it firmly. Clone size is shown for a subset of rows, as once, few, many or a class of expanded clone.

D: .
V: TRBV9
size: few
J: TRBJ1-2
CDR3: CASSPQGGPNYGYTF
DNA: TGTGCCAGCAGCCCACAGGGCGGGCCCAACTATGGCTACACCTTC

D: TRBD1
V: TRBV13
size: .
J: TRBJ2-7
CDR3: CASSSLGQGEYEQYF
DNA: TGTGCCAGCAGCTCTCTGGGACAGGGGGAGTACGAGCAGTACTTC

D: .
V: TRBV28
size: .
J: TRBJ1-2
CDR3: CASSLGGRGGYTF
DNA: TGTGCCAGCAGTTTAGGGGGGCGGGGGGGCTACACCTTC

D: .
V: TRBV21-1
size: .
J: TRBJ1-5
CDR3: CASSKGQGKEAVCNQPQHF
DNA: TGTGCCAGCAGCAAAGGACAGGGGAAAGAGGCTGTTTGCAATCAGCCCCAGCATTTT

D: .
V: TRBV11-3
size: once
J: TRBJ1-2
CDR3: CASSSGAQNYGYTF
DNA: TGTGCCAGCTCTAGCGGGGCGCAGAACTATGGCTACACCTTC

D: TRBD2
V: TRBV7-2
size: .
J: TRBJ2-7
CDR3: CASTQGGGVYYEQYF
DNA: TGTGCCAGCACACAAGGCGGGGGTGTCTACTACGAGCAGTACTTC

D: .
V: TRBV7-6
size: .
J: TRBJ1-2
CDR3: CASSFGGNYTF
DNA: TGTGCCAGCAGCTTTGGGGGGAACTACACCTTC

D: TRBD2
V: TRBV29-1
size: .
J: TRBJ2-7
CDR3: CSASSGGYSYEQYF
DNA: TGCAGCGCGTCTAGCGGGGGATACTCCTACGAGCAGTACTTC

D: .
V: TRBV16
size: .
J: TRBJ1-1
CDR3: CASSQSQSMNTEAFF
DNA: TGTGCCAGCAGCCAATCCCAGTCCATGAACACTGAAGCTTTCTTT

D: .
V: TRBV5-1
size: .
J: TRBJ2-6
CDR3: CASTSGAGANVLTF
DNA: TGCGCCAGCACCTCCGGGGCTGGGGCCAACGTCCTGACTTTC

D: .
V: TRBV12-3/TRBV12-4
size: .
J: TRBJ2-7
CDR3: CASSILYEQYF
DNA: TGTGCCAGCAGTATCCTCTACGAGCAGTACTTC

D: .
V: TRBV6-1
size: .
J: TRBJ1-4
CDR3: CASSENAGIKLFF
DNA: TGTGCCAGCAGTGAAAACGCGGGGATTAAACTGTTTTTT

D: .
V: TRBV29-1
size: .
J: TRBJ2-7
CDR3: CSAGTPSWGEQYF
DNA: TGCAGCGCCGGGACACCTTCTTGGGGCGAGCAGTACTTC

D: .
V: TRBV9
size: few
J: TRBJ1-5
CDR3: CASSVGDSIHNQPQHF
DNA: TGTGCCAGCAGCGTAGGCGACAGTATCCATAATCAGCCCCAGCATTTT